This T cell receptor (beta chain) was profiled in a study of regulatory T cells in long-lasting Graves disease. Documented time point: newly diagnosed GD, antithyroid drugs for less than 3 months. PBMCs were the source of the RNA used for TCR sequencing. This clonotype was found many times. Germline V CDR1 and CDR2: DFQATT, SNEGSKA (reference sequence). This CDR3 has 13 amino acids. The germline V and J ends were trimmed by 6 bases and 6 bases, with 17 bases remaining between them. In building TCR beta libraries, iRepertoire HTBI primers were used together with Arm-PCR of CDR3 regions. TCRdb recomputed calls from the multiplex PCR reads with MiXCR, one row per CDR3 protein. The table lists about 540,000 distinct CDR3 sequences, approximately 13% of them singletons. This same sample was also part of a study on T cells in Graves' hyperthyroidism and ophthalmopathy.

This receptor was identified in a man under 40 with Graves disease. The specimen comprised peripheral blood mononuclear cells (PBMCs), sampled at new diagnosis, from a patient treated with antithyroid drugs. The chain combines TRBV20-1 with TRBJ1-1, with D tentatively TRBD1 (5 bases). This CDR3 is CSALGTQRAEAFF. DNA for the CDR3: TGCAGTGCCCTCGGGACCCAACGCGCTGAAGCTTTCTTT.